The 11 T cell receptor beta chains below all came from one sample that was sequenced in a study of blood T cell repertoires in COVID-19. Method: immunoSEQ multiplex PCR; TCRdb's copy keeps in-frame clones and lacks some. The sample includes fewer than 85,000 clones, 65% to 90% of them seen just once. The source material was peripheral blood. The receptors were gathered from a man younger than 40 with COVID-19, enrolled during active disease.

The V call is TRBV18, the J call TRBJ2-7; D perhaps matches TRBD1 (5 bases). The CDR3 is 15 residues long. V dropped 6 bases and J dropped 1 base, with 16 bases sitting between them. The germline V gene encodes CDR1 KGHSH and CDR2 LQKENI. This CDR3 reads CASSRQSDASYEQYF. CDR3 nucleotide sequence: TGTGCCAGCTCGCGACAGTCGGACGCTTCCTACGAGCAGTACTTC. Based on the CDR3 plus reference TRBV18 and TRBJ2-7, the full variable domain is NAGVMQNPRHLVRRRGQEARLRCSPMKGHSHVYWYRQLPEEGLKFMVYLQKENIIDESGMPKERFSAEFPKEGPSILRIQQVVRGDSAAYFCASSRQSDASYEQYFGPGTRLTVT.

The J gene is TRBJ1-1, the V gene TRBV9; a weak D match, TRBD1 (5 bases). V lost 0 bases to trimming and J lost 4 bases, with 13 bases between them. The CDR3 contains 15 residues. Germline-derived CDR1 and CDR2 are SGDLS and YYNGEE. CDR3 in DNA: TGTGCCAGCAGCGTAGAAGGGGATGTAGGCACTGAAGCTTTCTTT. Its translation is CASSVEGDVGTEAFF. The full variable domain, completed using reference TRBV9 and TRBJ1-1, is DSGVTQTPKHLITATGQRVTLRCSPRSGDLSVYWYQQSLDQGLQFLIQYYNGEERAKGNILERFSAQQFPDLHSELNLSSLELGDSALYFCASSVEGDVGTEAFFGQGTRLTVV.

For the CDR3, the DNA is TGTGCCAGCAGTGAAACCCAGGGGGCCGGGGATGAAAAACTGTTTTTT. Amino acid sequence: CASSETQGAGDEKLFF. This chain connects TRBV25-1 to TRBJ1-4; TRBD1 matches 8 bases. The CDR3 is 16 amino acids. Germline CDR1 is MGHDK and CDR2 is SYGVNS. With V trimmed by 2 bases and J by 6 bases, 8 bases remained unmatched. Combining the CDR3 with reference TRBV25-1 and TRBJ1-4 gives the whole variable domain EADIYQTPRYLVIGTGKKITLECSQTMGHDKMYWYQQDPGMELHLIHYSYGVNSTEKGDLSSESTVSRIRTEHFPLTLESARPSHTSQYLCASSETQGAGDEKLFFGSGTQLSVL.

V usage is TRBV25-1 and J usage is TRBJ1-4, with 7 bases that match TRBD1. The CDR3 loop spans 14 amino acids. The V segment lost 6 bases and the J segment 7 bases; nucleotides outside the gene matches: 8. Germline CDR1 MGHDK, CDR2 SYGVNS. CDR3 loop: CASSKTGTIEKLFF. The CDR3 nucleotides are TGTGCCAGCAGCAAGACAGGGACCATTGAAAAACTGTTTTTT.

The J gene is TRBJ1-2, the V gene TRBV5-5, with unresolved D. There are 14 residues in the CDR3. The V end was cut by 1 base, the J end by 4 bases, with 11 bases between. The germline V gene has CDR1 SGHKS and CDR2 YYEKEE (reference sequence). CDR3 sequence reads: CASSLSTAGYGYTF. CDR3 nucleotide sequence: TGTGCCAGCAGCTTGTCTACGGCAGGCTATGGCTACACCTTC.

CDR3: CASSPSRQAREQYF. The DNA of the CDR3 is TGTGCCAGCAGCCCCTCCCGACAGGCCCGGGAGCAGTACTTC. The gene calls are TRBV3-1 (or the pseudogene TRBV3-2) and TRBJ2-7; possible D gene TRBD1, 6 bases. The CDR3 contains 14 residues. CDR1 is LGHDT, CDR2 YNNKEL, per germline (reference sequence). V was shortened by 4 bases and J by 7 bases, with 17 bases between the two germline ends.

This chain links TRBV29-1 with TRBJ2-7, with D unclear. Trimming took off 6 bases at V and 7 bases at J, with 10 bases between the two ends. The CDR3 totals 10 residues. Germline loops: CDR1 SQVTM, CDR2 ANQGSEA. The CDR3 sequence: CSVQVGEQYF. The CDR3 region has the DNA TGCAGCGTCCAGGTTGGGGAGCAGTACTTC.

This chain links TRBV19 with TRBJ2-3, with D perhaps matching TRBD1 (5 bases). In germline, CDR1 is LNHDA, CDR2 SQIVND (reference sequence). The V and J ends lost 3 bases and 4 bases respectively, with 11 bases between them. The CDR3 is 14 amino acids. This chain's CDR3 is CASSIGQISDTQYF. The DNA of the CDR3 is TGTGCCAGTAGTATCGGACAAATATCAGATACGCAGTATTTT.

The table lists this clone with a count of one. The chain combines TRBV24-1 with TRBJ2-3; 7 bases are shared with TRBD2. V shed 6 bases, J shed 1 base, and the junction held 0 bases outside the gene matches. Germline V gene data show CDR1 as KGHDR and CDR2 as SFDVKD. The CDR3 runs 13 residues. In nucleotides, the CDR3 is TGTGCCACCAGTAGCGGGGGCACAGATACGCAGTATTTT. It translates to CATSSGGTDTQYF.

The chain links TRBV9 to TRBJ2-1; 11 bases line up with TRBD2. The V gene's germline CDR1 is SGDLS and CDR2 YYNGEE. The CDR3 sequence is 15 residues long. V shed 1 base and J 7 bases; nucleotides not matched to a gene: 4. CDR3 in DNA: TGTGCCAGCAGCGTATCGACTAGCGGGACTAATGAGCAGTTCTTC. It yields the protein CASSVSTSGTNEQFF.

V and J are TRBV9 and TRBJ1-1; tentatively, D is TRBD1 (6 bases). V gave up 3 bases and J gave up 3 bases, with 9 bases separating them. CDR3 length: 13 residues. Germline V gene sequence: CDR1 SGDLS, CDR2 YYNGEE. The CDR3: CASSAPGDTEAFF. DNA of the CDR3: TGTGCCAGCAGCGCCCCAGGGGACACTGAAGCTTTCTTT.